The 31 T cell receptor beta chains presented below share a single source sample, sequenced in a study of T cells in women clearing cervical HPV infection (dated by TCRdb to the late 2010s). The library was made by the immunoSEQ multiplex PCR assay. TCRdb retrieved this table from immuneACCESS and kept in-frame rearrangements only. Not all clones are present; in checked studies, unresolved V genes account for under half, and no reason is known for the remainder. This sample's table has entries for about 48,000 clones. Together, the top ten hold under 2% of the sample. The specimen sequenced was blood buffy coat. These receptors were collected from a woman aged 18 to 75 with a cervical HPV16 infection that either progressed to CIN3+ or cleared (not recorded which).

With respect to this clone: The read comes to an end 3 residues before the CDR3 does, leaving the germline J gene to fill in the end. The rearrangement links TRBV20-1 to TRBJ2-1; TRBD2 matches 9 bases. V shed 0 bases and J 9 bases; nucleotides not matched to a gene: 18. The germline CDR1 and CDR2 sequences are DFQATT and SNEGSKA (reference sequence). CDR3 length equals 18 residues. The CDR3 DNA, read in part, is TGCAGTGCTAGAGATCCGGGTAGCGGGGGCTACGGGGGGGGTGAG. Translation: CSARDPGSGGYGGGE. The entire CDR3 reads CSARDPGSGGYGGGEQFF.

The sequenced part of the CDR3 DNA is TGTGCCAGCACCCTCGGACTAGCGGAAGAGACC. Translating it yields CASTLGLAEET. In full, the CDR3 is CASTLGLAEETQYF. This chain uses TRBV2 with TRBJ2-5; 10 nucleotides match TRBD2. The read terminates 3 residues ahead of where the CDR3 ends, so the germline J gene completes it. Germline CDR1 reads SNHLY; CDR2 reads FYNNEI. This CDR3 region has 14 residues. V gave up 7 bases and J gave up 3 bases; unmatched junction bases: 5.

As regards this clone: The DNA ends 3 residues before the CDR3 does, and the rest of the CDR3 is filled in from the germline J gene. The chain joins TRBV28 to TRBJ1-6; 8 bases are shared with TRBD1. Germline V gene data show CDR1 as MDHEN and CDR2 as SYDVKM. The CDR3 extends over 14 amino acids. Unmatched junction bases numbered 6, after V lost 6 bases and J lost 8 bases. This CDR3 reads CASRSGQGYSPLHF. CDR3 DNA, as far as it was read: TGTGCCAGCAGATCTGGACAGGGCTATTCACCC.

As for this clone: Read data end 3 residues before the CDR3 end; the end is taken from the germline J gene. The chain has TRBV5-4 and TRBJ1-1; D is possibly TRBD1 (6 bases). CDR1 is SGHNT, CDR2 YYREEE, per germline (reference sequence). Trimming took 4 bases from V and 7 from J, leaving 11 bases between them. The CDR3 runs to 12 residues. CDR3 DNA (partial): TGTGCCAGCAGCAACAGGGTGGGTGAA. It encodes CASSNRVGE. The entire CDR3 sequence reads CASSNRVGEAFF.

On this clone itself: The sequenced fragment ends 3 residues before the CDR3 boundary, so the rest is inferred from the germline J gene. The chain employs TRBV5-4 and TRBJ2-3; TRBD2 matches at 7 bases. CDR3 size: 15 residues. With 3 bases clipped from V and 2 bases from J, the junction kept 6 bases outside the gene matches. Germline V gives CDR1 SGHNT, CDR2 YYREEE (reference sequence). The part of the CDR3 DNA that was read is TGTGCCAGCAGCTCGCCGGGACTATACACAGATACG. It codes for CASSSPGLYTDT. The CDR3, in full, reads CASSSPGLYTDTQYF.

CDR3 DNA, as far as it was read: TGTGCCAGCAGTGTCGGGGGGGCCTACAATGAG. Its protein product is CASSVGGAYNE. The whole CDR3 protein reads CASSVGGAYNEQFF. The genes are TRBV2 and TRBJ2-1, with 8 bases identical to TRBD2. The CDR3 goes on 3 residues after the read ends, and that part is filled in from the germline J gene. Germline CDR1 SNHLY, CDR2 FYNNEI. The J segment lost 2 bases and the V segment lost 4 bases, leaving 1 base of the junction unmatched. This CDR3 is 14 amino acids long.

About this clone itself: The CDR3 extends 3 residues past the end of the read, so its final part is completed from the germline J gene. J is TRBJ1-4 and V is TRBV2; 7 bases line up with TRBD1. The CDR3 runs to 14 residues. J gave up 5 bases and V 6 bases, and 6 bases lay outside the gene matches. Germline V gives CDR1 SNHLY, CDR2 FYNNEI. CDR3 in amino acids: CASSKRGPNEKLFF. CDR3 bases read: TGTGCCAGCAGCAAAAGGGGGCCAAATGAAAAA.

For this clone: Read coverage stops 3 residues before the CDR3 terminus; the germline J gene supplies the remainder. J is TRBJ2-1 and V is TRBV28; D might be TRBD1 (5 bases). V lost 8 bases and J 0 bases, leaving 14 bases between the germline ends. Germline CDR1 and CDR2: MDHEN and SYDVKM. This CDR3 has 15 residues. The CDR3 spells CASYSQGHSYNEQFF. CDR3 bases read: TGTGCCAGCTATTCCCAGGGTCACTCCTACAATGAG.

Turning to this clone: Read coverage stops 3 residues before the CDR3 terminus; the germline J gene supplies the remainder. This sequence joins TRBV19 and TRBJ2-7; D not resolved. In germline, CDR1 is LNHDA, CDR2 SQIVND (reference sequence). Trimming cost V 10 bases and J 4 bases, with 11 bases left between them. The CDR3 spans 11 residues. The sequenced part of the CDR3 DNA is TGTGCCACCTCGACACAATACGAG. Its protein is CATSTQYE. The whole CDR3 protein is CATSTQYEQYF.

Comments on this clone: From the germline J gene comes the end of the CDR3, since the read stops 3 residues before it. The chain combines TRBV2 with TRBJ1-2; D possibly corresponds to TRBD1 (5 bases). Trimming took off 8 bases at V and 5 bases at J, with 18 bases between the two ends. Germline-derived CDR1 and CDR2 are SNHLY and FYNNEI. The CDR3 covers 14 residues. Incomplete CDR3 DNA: TGTGCCAGCGGAATAAGACAGATACTATATGGC. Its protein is CASGIRQILYG. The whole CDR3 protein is CASGIRQILYGYTF.

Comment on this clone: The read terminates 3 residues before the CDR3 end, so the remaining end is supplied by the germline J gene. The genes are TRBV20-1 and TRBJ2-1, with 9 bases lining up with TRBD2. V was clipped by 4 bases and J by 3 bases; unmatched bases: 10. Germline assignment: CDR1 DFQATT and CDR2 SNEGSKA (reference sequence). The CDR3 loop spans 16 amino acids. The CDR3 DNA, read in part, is TGCAGTGCTATTCAACCCGGGACTAGCCTCTACAATGAG. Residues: CSAIQPGTSLYNE. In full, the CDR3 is CSAIQPGTSLYNEQFF.

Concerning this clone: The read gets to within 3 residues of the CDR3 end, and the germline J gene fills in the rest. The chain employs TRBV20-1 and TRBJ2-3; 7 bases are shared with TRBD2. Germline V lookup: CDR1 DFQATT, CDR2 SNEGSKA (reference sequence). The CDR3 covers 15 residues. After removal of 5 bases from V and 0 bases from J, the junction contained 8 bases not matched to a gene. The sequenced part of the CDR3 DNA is TGCAGTGCTGGTGTCCTAGCGGATAGCACAGATACG. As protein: CSAGVLADSTDT. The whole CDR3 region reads CSAGVLADSTDTQYF.

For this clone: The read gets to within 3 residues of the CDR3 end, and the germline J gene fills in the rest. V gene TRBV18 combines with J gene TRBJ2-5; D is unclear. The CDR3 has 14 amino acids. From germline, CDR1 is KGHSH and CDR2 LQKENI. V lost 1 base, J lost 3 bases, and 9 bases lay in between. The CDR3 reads CASSPLGRKETQYF. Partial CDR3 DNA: TGTGCCAGCTCACCACTTGGCAGGAAAGAGACC.

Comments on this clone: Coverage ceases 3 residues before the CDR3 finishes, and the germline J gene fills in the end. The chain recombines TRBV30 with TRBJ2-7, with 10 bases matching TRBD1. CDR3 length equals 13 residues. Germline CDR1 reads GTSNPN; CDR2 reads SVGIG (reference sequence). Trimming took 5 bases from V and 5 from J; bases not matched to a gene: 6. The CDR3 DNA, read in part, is TGTGCCTGGGCCCGGGACAGGGGCCACGAG. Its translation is CAWARDRGHE. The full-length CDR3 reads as CAWARDRGHEQYF.

The sequenced part of the CDR3 DNA is TGTGCCAGCAGCCGCGCCGTACCCCACTATGGC. The encoded protein is CASSRAVPHYG. The whole CDR3 protein reads CASSRAVPHYGYTF. The chain recombines TRBV6-2 or TRBV6-3 with TRBJ1-2; no firm D call. The DNA ends 3 residues before the CDR3 does, and the rest of the CDR3 is filled in from the germline J gene. Per germline, CDR1 MNHEY and CDR2 SVGEGT. V was shortened by 6 bases and J by 3 bases, with 14 bases between the two germline ends. There are 14 residues in the CDR3.

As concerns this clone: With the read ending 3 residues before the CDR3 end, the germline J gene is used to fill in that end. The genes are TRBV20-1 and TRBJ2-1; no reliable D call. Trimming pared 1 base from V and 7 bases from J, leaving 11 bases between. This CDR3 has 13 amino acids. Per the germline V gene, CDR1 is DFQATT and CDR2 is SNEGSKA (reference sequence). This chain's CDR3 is CSARVHITNEQFF. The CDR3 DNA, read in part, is TGCAGTGCTAGAGTCCACATAACGAATGAG.

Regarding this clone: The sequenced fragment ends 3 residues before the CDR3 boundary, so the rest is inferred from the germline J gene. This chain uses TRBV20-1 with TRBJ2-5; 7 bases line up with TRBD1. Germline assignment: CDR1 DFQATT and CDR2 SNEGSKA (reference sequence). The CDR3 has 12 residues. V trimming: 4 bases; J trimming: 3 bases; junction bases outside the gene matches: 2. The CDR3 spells CSATGGEETQYF. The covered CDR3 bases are TGCAGTGCTACAGGGGGAGAAGAGACC.

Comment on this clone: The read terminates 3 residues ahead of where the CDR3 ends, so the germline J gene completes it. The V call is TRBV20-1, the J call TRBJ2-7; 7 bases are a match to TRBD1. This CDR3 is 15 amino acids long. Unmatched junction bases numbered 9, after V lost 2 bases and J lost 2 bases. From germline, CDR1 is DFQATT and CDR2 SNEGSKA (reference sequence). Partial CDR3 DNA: TGCAGTGCTAGATTCCCCGGGACAGACCCCTACGAG. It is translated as CSARFPGTDPYE. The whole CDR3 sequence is CSARFPGTDPYEQYF.

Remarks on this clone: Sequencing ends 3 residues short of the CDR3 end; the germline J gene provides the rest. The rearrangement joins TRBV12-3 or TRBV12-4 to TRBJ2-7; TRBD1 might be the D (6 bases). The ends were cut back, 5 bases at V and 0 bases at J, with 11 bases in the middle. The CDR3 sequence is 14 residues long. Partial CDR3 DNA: TGTGCCAGCAGTCCCTGGGGGCGCTCCTACGAG. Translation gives CASSPWGRSYE. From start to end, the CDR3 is CASSPWGRSYEQYF.

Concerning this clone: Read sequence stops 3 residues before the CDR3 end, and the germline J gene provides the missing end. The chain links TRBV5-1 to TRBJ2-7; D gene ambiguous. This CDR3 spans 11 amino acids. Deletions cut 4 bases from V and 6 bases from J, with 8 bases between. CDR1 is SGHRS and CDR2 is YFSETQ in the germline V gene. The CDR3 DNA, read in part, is TGCGCCAGCAGCCGCGGTCTCGAG. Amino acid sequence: CASSRGLE. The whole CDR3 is CASSRGLEQYF.

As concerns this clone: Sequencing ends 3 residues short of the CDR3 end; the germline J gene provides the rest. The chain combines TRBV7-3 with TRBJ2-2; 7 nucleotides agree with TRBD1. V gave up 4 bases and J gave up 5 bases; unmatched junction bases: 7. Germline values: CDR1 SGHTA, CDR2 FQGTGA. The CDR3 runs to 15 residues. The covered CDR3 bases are TGTGCCAGCAGCTCCACGAACAGGGGAACCGGGGAG. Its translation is CASSSTNRGTGE. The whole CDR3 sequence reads CASSSTNRGTGELFF.

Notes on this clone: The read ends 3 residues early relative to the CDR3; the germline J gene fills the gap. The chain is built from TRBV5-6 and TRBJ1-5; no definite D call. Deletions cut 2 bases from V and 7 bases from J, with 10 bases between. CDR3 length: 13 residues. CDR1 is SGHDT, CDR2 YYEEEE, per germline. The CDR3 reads CASSFQVGQPQHF. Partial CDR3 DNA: TGTGCCAGCAGCTTCCAGGTCGGCCAGCCC.

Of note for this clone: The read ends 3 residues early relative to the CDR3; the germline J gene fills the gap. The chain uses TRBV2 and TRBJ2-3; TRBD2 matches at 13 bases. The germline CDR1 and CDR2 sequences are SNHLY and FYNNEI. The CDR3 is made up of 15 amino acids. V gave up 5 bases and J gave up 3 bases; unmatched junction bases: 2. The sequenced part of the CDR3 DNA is TGTGCCAGCAGTAGACTAGCGGGAGGTACAGATACG. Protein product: CASSRLAGGTDT. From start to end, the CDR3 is CASSRLAGGTDTQYF.

CDR3 protein: CSASGQGYTEAFF. CDR3 bases read: TGCAGTGCCAGCGGACAGGGGTACACTGAA. The rearrangement links TRBV20-1 to TRBJ1-1, with 9 bases identical to TRBD1. The observed sequence ends 3 residues before the CDR3 terminus, with the missing tail filled in from the germline J gene. Germline CDR1 and CDR2: DFQATT and SNEGSKA (reference sequence). This CDR3 has 13 residues. J gave up 3 bases and V 6 bases, and 5 bases lay outside the gene matches.

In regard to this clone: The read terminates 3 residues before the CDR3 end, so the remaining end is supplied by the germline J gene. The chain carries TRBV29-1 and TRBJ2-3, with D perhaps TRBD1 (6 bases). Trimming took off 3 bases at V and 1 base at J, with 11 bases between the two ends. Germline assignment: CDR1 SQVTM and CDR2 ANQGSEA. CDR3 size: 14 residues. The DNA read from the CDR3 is TGCAGCGTTGAGTGGGACACTCGCACAGATACG. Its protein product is CSVEWDTRTDT. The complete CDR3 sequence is CSVEWDTRTDTQYF.

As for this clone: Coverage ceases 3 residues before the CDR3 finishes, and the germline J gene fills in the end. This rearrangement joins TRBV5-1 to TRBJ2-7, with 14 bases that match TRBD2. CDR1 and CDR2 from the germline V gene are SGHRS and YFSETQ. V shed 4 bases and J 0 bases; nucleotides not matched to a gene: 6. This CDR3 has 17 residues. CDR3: CASSRSGLAGDSYEQYF. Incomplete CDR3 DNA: TGCGCCAGCAGCCGGTCGGGACTAGCGGGAGACTCCTACGAG. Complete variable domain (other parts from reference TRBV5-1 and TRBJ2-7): KAGVTQTPRYLIKTRGQQVTLSCSPISGHRSVSWYQQTPGQGLQFLFEYFSETQRNKGNFPGRFSGRQFSNSRSEMNVSTLELGDSALYLCASSRSGLAGDSYEQYFGPGTRLTVT.

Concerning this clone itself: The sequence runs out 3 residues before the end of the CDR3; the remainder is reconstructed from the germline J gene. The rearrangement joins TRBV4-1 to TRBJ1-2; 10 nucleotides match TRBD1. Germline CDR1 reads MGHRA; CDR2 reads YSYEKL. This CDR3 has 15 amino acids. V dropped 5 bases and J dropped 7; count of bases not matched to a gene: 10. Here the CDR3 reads CASSIGIRDRGGYTF. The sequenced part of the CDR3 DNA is TGCGCCAGCAGCATAGGAATCCGGGACAGGGGTGGC.

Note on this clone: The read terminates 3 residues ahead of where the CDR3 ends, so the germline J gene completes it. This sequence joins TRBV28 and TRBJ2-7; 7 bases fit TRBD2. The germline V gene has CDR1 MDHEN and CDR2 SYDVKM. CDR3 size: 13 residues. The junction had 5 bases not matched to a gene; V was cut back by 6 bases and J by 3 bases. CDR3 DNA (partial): TGTGCCAGCAGCGGGGGAGGGATCTACGAG. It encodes CASSGGGIYE. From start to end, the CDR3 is CASSGGGIYEQYF. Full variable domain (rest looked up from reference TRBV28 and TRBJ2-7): DVKVTQSSRYLVKRTGEKVFLECVQDMDHENMFWYRQDPGLGLRLIYFSYDVKMKEKGDIPEGYSVSREKKERFSLILESASTNQTSMYLCASSGGGIYEQYFGPGTRLTVT.

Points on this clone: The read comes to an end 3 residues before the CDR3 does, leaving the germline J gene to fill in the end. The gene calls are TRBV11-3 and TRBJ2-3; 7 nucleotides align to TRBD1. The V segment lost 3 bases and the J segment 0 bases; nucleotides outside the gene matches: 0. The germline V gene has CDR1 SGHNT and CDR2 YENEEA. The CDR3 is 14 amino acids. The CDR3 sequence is CASSLDRSTDTQYF. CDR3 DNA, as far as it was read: TGTGCCAGCAGCTTGGACAGGAGCACAGATACG.

CDR3 DNA, as far as it was read: TGTGCCAGCAGTGGACAGGTGAAA. Translated: CASSGQVK. The full CDR3 protein reads CASSGQVKAFF. This rearrangement joins TRBV6-2 or TRBV6-3 to TRBJ1-1; 7 positions agree with TRBD1. The read is 3 residues too short to cover the CDR3 end, so that end is filled in from the germline J gene. CDR1 is MNHEY and CDR2 is SVGEGT in the germline V gene. CDR3 size: 11 residues.

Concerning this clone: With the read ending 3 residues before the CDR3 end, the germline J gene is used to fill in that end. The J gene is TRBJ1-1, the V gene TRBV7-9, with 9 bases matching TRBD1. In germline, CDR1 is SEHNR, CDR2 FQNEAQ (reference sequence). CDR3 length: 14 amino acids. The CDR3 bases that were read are TGTGCCAGCAGCTTATGGGACAGGGAACCCGAA. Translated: CASSLWDREPE. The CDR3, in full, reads CASSLWDREPEAFF.